This record covers a single TCR beta chain. This entry belongs to a study of chemoradiotherapy in HPV16-positive cancers. In the study overall: Candidate HPV-specific T-cell clones and common TCR motifs came from functional assays in two HPV16-positive patients.

The method was immunoSEQ multiplex PCR; TCRdb's version includes in-frame clones alone and lacks a portion of them. This table holds over 900 clones, around 70% found once. Germline CDR1 reads SEHNR; CDR2 reads FQNEAQ (reference sequence). V lost 5 bases and J 4 bases, leaving 5 bases between the germline ends. There are 11 residues in the CDR3. V and J are TRBV7-9 and TRBJ2-5; D call uncertain. The TCR was taken from a human donor with HPV-associated anogenital cancer. The source material was tumor tissue, sampled from a patient who underwent chemoradiotherapy. The CDR3 spells CASSNGETQYF. CDR3 DNA: TGTGCCAGCAGCAACGGAGAGACCCAGTACTTC.